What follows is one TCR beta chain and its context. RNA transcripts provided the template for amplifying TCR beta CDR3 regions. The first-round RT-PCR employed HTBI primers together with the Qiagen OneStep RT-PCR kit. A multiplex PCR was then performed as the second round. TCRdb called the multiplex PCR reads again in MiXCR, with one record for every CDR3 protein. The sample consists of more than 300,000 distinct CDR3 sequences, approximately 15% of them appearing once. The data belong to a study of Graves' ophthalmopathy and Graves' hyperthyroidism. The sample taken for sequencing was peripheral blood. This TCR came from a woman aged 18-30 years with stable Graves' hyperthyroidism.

The CDR3 is CSAPLLRAFF. The CDR3 nucleotides are TGCAGTGCCCCGCTCTTAAGAGCTTTCTTT. The chain is built from TRBV20-1 and TRBJ1-1; D gene ambiguous. In germline, CDR1 is DFQATT, CDR2 SNEGSKA (reference sequence). The CDR3 extends over 10 amino acids. Trimming removed 6 bases from V and 10 bases from J, with 12 bases in between.